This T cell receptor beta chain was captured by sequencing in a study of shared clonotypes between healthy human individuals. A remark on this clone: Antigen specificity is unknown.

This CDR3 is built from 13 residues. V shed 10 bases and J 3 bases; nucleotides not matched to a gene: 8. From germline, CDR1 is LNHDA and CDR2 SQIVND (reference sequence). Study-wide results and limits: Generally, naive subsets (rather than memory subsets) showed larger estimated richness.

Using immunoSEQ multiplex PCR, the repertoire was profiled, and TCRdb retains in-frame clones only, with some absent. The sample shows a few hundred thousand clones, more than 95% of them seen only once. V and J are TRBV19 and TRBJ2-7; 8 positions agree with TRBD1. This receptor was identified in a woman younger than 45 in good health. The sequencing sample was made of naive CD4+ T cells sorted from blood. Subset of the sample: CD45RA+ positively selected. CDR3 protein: CATRQGPFYEQYF. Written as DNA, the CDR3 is TGTGCCACCCGACAGGGGCCGTTCTACGAGCAGTACTTC.